Sequencing of this T cell receptor beta chain was carried out in a study of T-cell reconstitution after alpha-beta-depleted transplantation in children. Preparation of the TCRbeta library involved a method that used unique molecular identifiers. TCRdb recomputed calls from the PCR reads with MiXCR, one row per CDR3 protein. Of about 610,000 distinct CDR3 sequences in the sample, about 10% were seen once. Germline V gives CDR1 KGHSH, CDR2 LQKENI. This CDR3 comprises 13 residues. Trimming removed 6 bases from V and 5 bases from J, with 13 bases in between. This clonotype was seen only a few times. The receptor was isolated from a human donor who donated a stem cell graft to a child with acute myeloid leukemia. This chain connects TRBV18 to TRBJ2-5; D is ambiguous. This specimen consisted of PBMCs from the stem cell graft donor, obtained from the stem cell graft. The CDR3 spells CASSREFRETQYF. In DNA form, the CDR3 reads TGTGCCAGCTCCCGCGAGTTTAGGGAGACCCAGTACTTC. Together with reference TRBV18 and TRBJ2-5, the CDR3 gives the full variable domain: NAGVMQNPRHLVRRRGQEARLRCSPMKGHSHVYWYRQLPEEGLKFMVYLQKENIIDESGMPKERFSAEFPKEGPSILRIQQVVRGDSAAYFCASSREFRETQYFGPGTRLLVL.